This T cell receptor beta chain was recorded in a study of chemoradiotherapy in HPV16-positive cancers. Study-wide points: During treatment, candidate HPV-specific clones and E7-related motifs expanded in tumor. Better recurrence-free survival went with HPV-responsive T-cell expansion in HPV16-positive patients.

This CDR3 comprises 14 residues. Trimming removed 0 bases from V and 4 bases from J, with 10 bases in between. Germline loops: CDR1 SGHRS, CDR2 YFSETQ. Repeated repertoire sampling spanned the course of chemoradiotherapy. On this clone: Its antigen remains unidentified.

Profiled with immunoSEQ multiplex PCR; TCRdb holds only in-frame clones, not every one. The sample yields 30,000 or so clones, 84% seen once. The chain joins TRBV5-1 to TRBJ2-5, with D perhaps TRBD1 or TRBD2 (5 bases each). The sequencing used blood, collected from a patient who underwent chemoradiotherapy. The receptor's source is a human donor with HPV-associated anogenital cancer. The CDR3 region has the DNA TGCGCCAGCAGCTTGGTAGGGACCGGAGAGACCCAGTACTTC. The encoded protein is CASSLVGTGETQYF.